The rows below give T cell receptor beta chains drawn from one sample of a study of CD8+ T cells in alopecia areata. Repertoires were generated with immunoSEQ multiplex PCR, while TCRdb's copy carries only in-frame clones and drops some. The sample holds about 110,000 clones, 50% to 75% seen once. The material sequenced was CD8+ T cells sorted from blood, taken at week 24, from a patient treated with tofacitinib. These TCRs come from a human donor with alopecia areata. Both conserved end residues are part of each CDR3. Fields, in order: D gene, V gene, CDR3 length, J gene, clone size, CDR3 protein, CDR3 DNA. D genes are given only for firm matches. Size is stated for part of the rows, as once, few or many counts, or as a class when the clone is expanded.

>.|TRBV7-9|15|TRBJ2-1|few
CASNEEGLLGDEQFF
TGTGCCAGCAACGAAGAGGGACTTTTGGGGGATGAGCAGTTCTTC
>.|TRBV6-5|16|TRBJ2-3|.
CASSYSPSQLTDTQYF
TGTGCCAGCAGTTACTCGCCTTCACAGCTCACAGATACGCAGTATTTT
>TRBD1|TRBV2|14|TRBJ1-2|.
CASSGGQGDYGYTF
TGTGCCAGCAGTGGGGGACAGGGAGACTATGGCTACACCTTC
>.|TRBV27|14|TRBJ2-7|.
CASSFGGVHNEQYF
TGTGCCAGCAGTTTTGGAGGGGTCCACAACGAGCAGTACTTC
>TRBD1|TRBV6-5|14|TRBJ1-1|.
CASSPVEGASGAFF
TGTGCCAGCAGCCCCGTGGAGGGGGCATCGGGAGCTTTCTTT
>TRBD1|TRBV13|21|TRBJ2-6|.
CATILSGSDRGPYSGANVLTF
TGTGCCACCATCCTATCGGGGTCCGACAGGGGTCCCTACTCTGGGGCCAACGTCCTGACTTTC
>.|TRBV27|19|TRBJ1-6|.
CASSLPPGQLSSYNSPLHF
TGTGCCAGCAGTTTGCCCCCCGGACAGCTGAGCTCCTATAATTCACCCCTCCACTTT
>.|TRBV30|12|TRBJ2-7|few
CAWSYGTSEQYF
TGTGCCTGGAGTTACGGGACTTCCGAGCAGTACTTC
>TRBD1|TRBV4-1|14|TRBJ1-2|once
CASSPTGGYYGYTF
TGCGCCAGCAGCCCGACAGGGGGTTACTATGGCTACACCTTC
>.|TRBV15|12|TRBJ2-7|.
CATSRDGYEQYF
TGTGCCACCAGCAGGGACGGCTACGAGCAGTACTTC
>TRBD1|TRBV4-1|15|TRBJ1-5|few
CASSQDRSYNQPQHF
TGCGCCAGCAGCCAGGACAGGAGTTACAATCAGCCCCAGCATTTT
>.|TRBV15|12|TRBJ2-7|once
CATSTGGYEQYF
TGTGCCACCAGCACCGGGGGCTACGAGCAGTACTTC
>.|TRBV9|12|TRBJ2-3|.
CASSVKWDTQYF
TGTGCCAGCAGCGTAAAGTGGGATACGCAGTATTTT
>.|TRBV7-8|14|TRBJ2-7|.
CASSHTVGPYEQYF
TGTGCCAGCAGCCACACCGTGGGACCCTACGAGCAGTACTTC
>.|TRBV10-3|14|TRBJ1-6|.
CAISEPGTNSPLHF
TGTGCCATCAGTGAACCCGGGACTAATTCACCCCTCCACTTT
>.|TRBV25-1|13|TRBJ2-2|.
CASSIQNTGELFF
TGTGCCAGCAGTATTCAGAACACCGGGGAGCTGTTTTTT
>.|TRBV7-9|13|TRBJ2-7|.
CASSLGTPGEQYF
TGTGCCAGCAGCTTAGGGACTCCCGGGGAGCAGTACTTC
>TRBD1|TRBV19|14|TRBJ2-7|few
CASSIRDRAYEQYF
TGTGCCAGTAGCATCCGGGACAGGGCCTACGAGCAGTACTTC
>.|TRBV9|16|TRBJ2-7|.
CASSVGAYPDTREQYF
TGTGCCAGCAGCGTAGGGGCGTACCCCGATACTAGGGAGCAGTACTTC
>TRBD1|TRBV25-1|14|TRBJ2-5|.
CASSRQGPQETQYF
TGTGCCAGCAGTCGACAGGGCCCCCAAGAGACCCAGTACTTC
>.|TRBV27|14|TRBJ1-2|once
CASSTSYGGDGYTF
TGTGCCAGCAGTACATCGTACGGGGGGGACGGCTACACCTTC
>TRBD1|TRBV30|13|TRBJ1-2|.
CAWSVRTGQGYTF
TGTGCCTGGAGTGTAAGGACAGGGCAGGGCTACACCTTC
>.|TRBV7-2|17|TRBJ1-5|.
CASSPYPHTMSDQPQHF
TGTGCCAGCAGCCCTTACCCCCATACGATGAGCGATCAGCCCCAGCATTTT
>.|TRBV11-2|14|TRBJ1-6|.
CASSLVFGGSPLHF
TGTGCCAGCAGCTTAGTGTTCGGGGGTTCACCCCTCCACTTT
>.|TRBV27|12|TRBJ1-1|.
CASMDGDTEAFF
TGTGCCAGCATGGACGGAGACACTGAAGCTTTCTTT
>.|TRBV9|14|TRBJ2-3|few
CASSDPLGTDTQYF
TGTGCCAGCAGCGACCCCCTGGGCACAGATACGCAGTATTTT
>.|TRBV6-5|11|TRBJ2-7|.
CASSPGDEQYF
TGTGCCAGCAGTCCGGGGGACGAGCAGTACTTC
>.|TRBV29-1|11|TRBJ2-1|.
CSVEFFNEQFF
TGCAGCGTTGAATTTTTCAATGAGCAGTTCTTC
>.|TRBV7-2|16|TRBJ2-1|.
CASSHNSRVRLNEQFF
TGTGCCAGCAGCCATAACTCCCGGGTCCGCCTCAATGAGCAGTTCTTC
>TRBD1|TRBV4-2|16|TRBJ1-6|.
CASSQGGQGEVSPLHF
TGTGCCAGCAGCCAGGGTGGACAGGGGGAGGTTTCACCCCTCCACTTT
>.|TRBV5-8|14|TRBJ1-5|.
CASSFRQVNQPQHF
TGTGCCAGCAGCTTTAGACAGGTGAACCAGCCCCAGCATTTT
>TRBD2|TRBV7-2|14|TRBJ2-7|once
CASSPERGYYEQYF
TGTGCCAGCAGCCCCGAGCGGGGATACTACGAGCAGTACTTC
>TRBD2|TRBV5-6|15|TRBJ2-7|few
CASSKRGFLSYEQYF
TGTGCCAGCAGCAAGCGGGGGTTTCTCTCCTACGAGCAGTACTTC
>.|TRBV14|15|TRBJ1-2|.
CASSQEGRGSRGYTF
TGTGCCAGCAGCCAAGAGGGCAGGGGCTCTAGGGGCTACACCTTC
>TRBD1|TRBV7-9|14|TRBJ2-7|few
CASSLVQGANEQYF
TGTGCCAGCAGCTTAGTTCAGGGGGCGAACGAGCAGTACTTC
>.|TRBV29-1|11|TRBJ2-7|few
CSVEHRYEQYF
TGCAGCGTTGAACACAGATACGAGCAGTACTTC
>.|TRBV30|12|TRBJ1-2|.
CAWSGGNHGYTF
TGTGCCTGGAGTGGGGGGAATCATGGCTACACCTTC
>TRBD1|TRBV5-4|14|TRBJ2-7|.
CASSEGTDTYEQYF
TGTGCCAGCAGCGAAGGGACAGATACCTACGAGCAGTACTTC
>TRBD1|TRBV13|13|TRBJ1-2|.
CASSSDRDPGYTF
TGTGCCAGCAGCTCGGACAGGGATCCCGGCTACACCTTC
>.|TRBV7-9|13|TRBJ2-7|.
CASEPPGGYEQYF
TGTGCCAGCGAACCACCCGGTGGCTACGAGCAGTACTTC
>TRBD1|TRBV11-1|15|TRBJ2-7|.
CASSRDRGLSYEQYF
TGTGCCAGCAGCCGGGACAGGGGGCTCTCCTACGAGCAGTACTTC
>.|TRBV7-9|11|TRBJ2-2|many
CAPRRAGELFF
TGTGCCCCTCGGCGGGCCGGGGAGCTGTTTTTT
>.|TRBV6-5|14|TRBJ2-3|.
CASSYYDRVDTQYF
TGTGCCAGCAGTTACTACGACCGGGTGGATACGCAGTATTTT
>.|TRBV29-1|13|TRBJ1-4|few
CSVVWVTNEKLFF
TGCAGCGTTGTGTGGGTTACTAATGAAAAACTGTTTTTT
>.|TRBV27|14|TRBJ1-5|few
CASSLSGSNQPQHF
TGTGCCAGCAGTTTATCTGGCAGCAATCAGCCCCAGCATTTT
>.|TRBV7-9|14|TRBJ2-5|.
CASSFDFSLGTQYF
TGTGCCAGCAGCTTTGATTTCTCCCTTGGGACCCAGTACTTC
>.|TRBV7-9|12|TRBJ2-7|.
CASSPRGYEQYF
TGTGCCAGCAGCCCCCGGGGGTACGAGCAGTACTTC
>TRBD1|TRBV9|18|TRBJ1-3|few
CASSVAPTGASSGNTIYF
TGTGCCAGCAGCGTAGCCCCGACAGGGGCCAGCTCTGGAAACACCATATATTTT
>.|TRBV15|14|TRBJ1-5|.
CATSTEYSNQPQHF
TGTGCCACCAGCACCGAGTATAGCAATCAGCCCCAGCATTTT
>.|TRBV4-3|18|TRBJ2-3|few
CASSLRRFGVVGTDTQYF
TGCGCCAGCAGCCTAAGAAGGTTCGGGGTAGTTGGCACAGATACGCAGTATTTT
>.|TRBV9|14|TRBJ2-3|.
CASSLGFFTDTQYF
TGTGCCAGCAGCTTGGGGTTCTTCACAGATACGCAGTATTTT
>TRBD1|TRBV29-1|12|TRBJ2-5|few
CSVEGQGETQYF
TGCAGCGTTGAGGGACAGGGAGAGACCCAGTACTTC
>TRBD2|TRBV13|15|TRBJ2-2|.
CASSLRLAGAGELFF
TGTGCCAGCAGCTTAAGACTAGCGGGGGCCGGGGAGCTGTTTTTT
>TRBD1|TRBV6-5|14|TRBJ1-2|.
CASRITGEAYGYTF
TGTGCCAGCAGGATAACAGGGGAGGCCTATGGCTACACCTTC
>.|TRBV6-6|15|TRBJ1-2|.
CASSQRQVGSYGYTF
TGTGCCAGCAGTCAGCGACAGGTTGGTTCCTATGGCTACACCTTC